This T cell receptor beta chain was recovered during a study of blood T cell repertoires in COVID-19. At the level of the study: From the United States, Italy and Spain came samples of acute and convalescent COVID-19. Sample material is recorded as cDNA or gDNA derived from T cells, B-cell-depleted T cells, or PBMCs.

Sequenced by immunoSEQ multiplex PCR; TCRdb stores in-frame clones only, minus some. The sample has about 140,000 clones, about 80% seen once; the top ten hold 3% to 5%. Sequences were obtained from peripheral blood. The sequence came from a woman in her fifties or sixties with acute or convalescent COVID-19.

The CDR3 is CASSFVLPTGGNEKLFF. The CDR3 bases are TGTGCCAGCAGCTTTGTTCTTCCGACAGGGGGTAATGAAAAACTGTTTTTT. V is TRBV5-5 and J is TRBJ1-4; 9 nucleotides agree with TRBD1. The CDR3 consists of 17 residues. V gave up 2 bases and J gave up 4 bases; unmatched junction bases: 9. The V gene's germline CDR1 is SGHKS and CDR2 YYEKEE (reference sequence).